Listed below are T cell receptor beta chains from one sample, sequenced in a study of a mutant IDH1 vaccine in newly diagnosed glioma. Profiling relied on immunoSEQ multiplex PCR, and the TCRdb table lists in-frame clones only, not all of them. This sample yields 30,000 or so clones, of which approximately 89% are seen a single time; 2.2% belongs to the top ten. No cognate antigen is known for these TCRs. Sample: PBMCs, taken from a glioma patient whose treatment included an IDH1 peptide vaccine. These receptors were obtained from a man in his forties or fifties with glioma. CDR3s include the opening cysteine and the closing phenylalanine or tryptophan. A D gene is named only where the DNA matches it firmly. Clone size, where shown, is once, few, many, or a class for clones that have expanded.

d_call	v_call	j_call	clone_size	cdr3_nt	cdr3_aa
-	TRBV5-1	TRBJ2-1	-	TGCGCCAGCAGCTTCGCAGGCAATGAGCAGTTCTTC	CASSFAGNEQFF
TRBD1	TRBV6-1	TRBJ1-1	few	TGTGCCAGCCGTGACCTGGGACAGGGGAGTTGGAACACTGAAGCTTTCTTT	CASRDLGQGSWNTEAFF
-	TRBV19	TRBJ1-3	-	TGTGCCAGTAGCAAGGTGAAGAGCTCTGGAAACACCATATATTTT	CASSKVKSSGNTIYF
-	TRBV18	TRBJ1-2	-	TGTGCCAGCTCACCAGGGGGAAAGGACTATGGCTACACCTTC	CASSPGGKDYGYTF
TRBD2	TRBV7-9	TRBJ2-3	-	TGTGCCAGCAGCTTAAGCACGGCTAGCGGGAGTTCAGATACGCAGTATTTT	CASSLSTASGSSDTQYF
-	TRBV6-6	TRBJ1-6	-	TGTGCCAGCAGTTTCCGGGACCCAATTTTTCAACCCCTCCACTTT	CASSFRDPIFQPLHF
TRBD2	TRBV19	TRBJ2-3	once	TGTGCCAGTAGTAGGATGACTAGCGGCACAGATACGCAGTATTTT	CASSRMTSGTDTQYF
-	TRBV19	TRBJ2-5	-	TGTGCCAGTAGTATGGGCAGGGAGTGGGTTGAGACCCAGTACTTC	CASSMGREWVETQYF
-	TRBV11-1	TRBJ2-5	-	TGTGCCAGCAGCTCATTACGAACCGGGGCCGCGCAAGAGACCCAGTACTTC	CASSSLRTGAAQETQYF
-	TRBV6-1	TRBJ2-1	-	TGTGCCAGCAGTCTTGACAGTTACAATGAGCAGTTCTTC	CASSLDSYNEQFF
-	TRBV29-1	TRBJ1-1	-	TGCAGCGTTGCCCCCACCGGCGGCACTGAAGCTTTCTTT	CSVAPTGGTEAFF
TRBD2	TRBV19	TRBJ2-1	-	TGTGCCAGTTCCTCCCTACGGCCCAGCGGGGGGTCCTACAATGAGCAGTTCTTC	CASSSLRPSGGSYNEQFF
-	TRBV10-3	TRBJ1-4	-	TGTGCCACCGGGAAACAGGAAAAACTGTTTTTT	CATGKQEKLFF
-	TRBV30	TRBJ2-3	-	TGTGCCTGGAGTAGCTTGGGAAGCACAGATACGCAGTATTTT	CAWSSLGSTDTQYF
TRBD2	TRBV5-5	TRBJ2-3	-	TGTGCCAGCAGCTTGGCCCGACTAGCGGACGGCACAGATACGCAGTATTTT	CASSLARLADGTDTQYF
-	TRBV2	TRBJ2-5	few	TGTGCCAGCAACAAGGTCCTGGGGGAGACCCAGTACTTC	CASNKVLGETQYF
-	TRBV19	TRBJ1-5	-	TGTGCCAGTAGTATATCGGCAGGGGGCAATCAGCCCCAGCATTTT	CASSISAGGNQPQHF
-	TRBV7-2	TRBJ1-5	-	TGTGCCAGCAGCTTAGAATCGGGCCAGCCCCAGCATTTT	CASSLESGQPQHF
-	TRBV21-1	TRBJ1-5	-	TGTGCCAGCAGCATTGGGGGCAATCAGCCCCAGCATTTT	CASSIGGNQPQHF